This TCR beta chain came from a study of T cells in Graves' hyperthyroidism and ophthalmopathy. Study overall: Before any treatment, at initial diagnosis, peripheral blood was collected.

RNA transcripts served as the template for amplifying TCR beta CDR3 regions. First-round RT-PCR targeting the TCR CDR3 was performed with the HTBI primer set. TCRdb redid the calling of the multiplex PCR reads with MiXCR, one entry per CDR3 protein. The data contain about 250,000 distinct CDR3 sequences, about 24% of them singletons. The CDR3 runs to 14 residues. Germline CDR1 is SSHAT and CDR2 is FNYEAQ (reference sequence). On this clonotype itself: Mismatch with germline at one junction end may stem from a read error.

Source material: blood. The source of this sequence is a woman aged 40-49 years with Graves' ophthalmopathy. The gene calls are TRBV7-7 and TRBJ2-2; 8 bases are shared with TRBD1. The CDR3 region is CASSQDRAAGELFF. The CDR3 DNA sequence: TGTGCTAGCAGCCAGGACAGGGCCGCCGGGGAGCTGTTTTTT. Variable domain in full (rest from reference TRBV7-7 and TRBJ2-2): GAGVSQSPRYKVTKRGQDVTLRCDPISSHATLYWYQQALGQGPEFLTYFNYEAQPDKSGLPSDRFSAERPEGSISTLTIQRTEQRDSAMYRCASSQDRAAGELFFGEGSRLTVL.